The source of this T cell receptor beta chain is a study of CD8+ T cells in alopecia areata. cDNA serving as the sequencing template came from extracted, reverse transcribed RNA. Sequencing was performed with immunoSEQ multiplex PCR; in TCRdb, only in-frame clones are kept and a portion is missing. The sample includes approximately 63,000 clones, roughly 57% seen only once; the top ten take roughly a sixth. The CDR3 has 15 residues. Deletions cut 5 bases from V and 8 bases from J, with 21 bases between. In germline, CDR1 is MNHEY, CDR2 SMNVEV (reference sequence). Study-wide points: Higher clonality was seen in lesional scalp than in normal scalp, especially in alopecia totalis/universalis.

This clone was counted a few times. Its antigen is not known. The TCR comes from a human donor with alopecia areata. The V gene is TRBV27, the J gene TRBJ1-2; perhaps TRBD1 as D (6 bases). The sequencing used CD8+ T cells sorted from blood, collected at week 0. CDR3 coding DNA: TGTGCCAGCAGTCGAGATGGCGGGGGGCGGACCGGCTACACCTTC. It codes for CASSRDGGGRTGYTF.